This entry lists 16 T cell receptor beta chains sequenced from one sample in a study of cytomegalovirus exposure and HLA in healthy donors. Both 60 Vbeta primers and 13 Jbeta primers went into the PCR. Profiling relied on immunoSEQ multiplex PCR, and the TCRdb table lists in-frame clones only, not all of them. The sample lists some 200,000 clones; roughly 87% were seen once. Sequencing was performed on PBMCs. These receptors came from a man in his fifties in good health and CMV-seronegative.

This rearrangement joins TRBV7-2 to TRBJ1-4, with TRBD1 matching 9 bases. V dropped 3 bases and J dropped 7; count of bases not matched to a gene: 6. Germline CDR1 reads SGHTA; CDR2 reads FQGNSA. This CDR3 has 15 residues. CDR3 in amino acids: CASSLPGQGVEKLFF. The CDR3 region has the DNA TGTGCCAGCAGCTTGCCGGGACAGGGTGTTGAAAAACTGTTTTTT.

The sample holds one count of this clone. The chain couples TRBV5-1 to TRBJ1-1; TRBD1 matches 8 bases. There are 15 residues in the CDR3. V was clipped by 4 bases and J by 6 bases; unmatched bases: 11. Germline assignment: CDR1 SGHRS and CDR2 YFSETQ. The CDR3 bases are TGCGCCAGCAGCCCCAGGGGAGACAGGGGAGCTGAAGCTTTCTTT. It is translated as CASSPRGDRGAEAFF.

The chain joins TRBV4-3 to TRBJ2-1; D may be TRBD2 (6 bases). Trimming shortened V by 1 base and J by 7 bases, and 17 bases separated the two germline ends. CDR1 and CDR2 (germline): LGHNA, YSLEER. This CDR3 spans 16 amino acids. The CDR3 reads CASSQGRLVGPNEQFF. The CDR3 bases are TGCGCCAGCAGCCAAGGTCGACTAGTAGGCCCGAATGAGCAGTTCTTC.

The V call is TRBV19, the J call TRBJ2-3, with 8 bases aligning to TRBD2. CDR1 and CDR2 from the germline V gene are LNHDA and SQIVND (reference sequence). Germline trimming cut 2 bases from V and 2 bases from J; bases unmatched to any gene: 9. This CDR3 is 17 amino acids long. CDR3 coding DNA: TGTGCCAGTAGTATACTCGTGAAGCGGGGGACCACAGATACGCAGTATTTT. Its translation: CASSILVKRGTTDTQYF.

The gene calls are TRBV9 and TRBJ2-3; TRBD1 matches 11 bases. Germline values: CDR1 SGDLS, CDR2 YYNGEE. Unmatched junction bases numbered 4, after V lost 2 bases and J lost 5 bases. The CDR3 runs 15 residues. CDR3 DNA sequence: TGTGCCAGCAGCGTTGGACAGGGGGCTAGAGATACGCAGTATTTT. The encoded protein is CASSVGQGARDTQYF.

This clone was found a few times. The chain combines TRBV19 with TRBJ1-4, with TRBD1 identical over 8 bases. CDR1 is LNHDA, CDR2 SQIVND, per germline (reference sequence). The CDR3 is made up of 17 amino acids. The junction had 16 bases not matched to a gene; V was cut back by 6 bases and J by 7 bases. CDR3 protein: CASSTSFRAGGVEKLFF. CDR3 bases: TGTGCCAGTAGCACCTCCTTTCGGGCAGGGGGCGTTGAAAAACTGTTTTTT. The full variable domain, in which reference TRBV19 and TRBJ1-4 provide the parts outside the CDR3, is DGGITQSPKYLFRKEGQNVTLSCEQNLNHDAMYWYRQDPGQGLRLIYYSQIVNDFQKGDIAEGYSVSREKKESFPLTVTSAQKNPTAFYLCASSTSFRAGGVEKLFFGSGTQLSVL.

This clone came up a few times. The sample carries other DNA sequences with the same CDR3. The chain employs TRBV21-1 and TRBJ2-7; TRBD2 is taken as the D call from the table, unchecked against the DNA. TRBV21-1 is classified as a pseudogene. CDR3 size: 13 residues. The CDR3 nucleotides read TGTGCCACGAAAACGGGGGGCGCGGGCGAGCAGTACTTC. Translation: CATKTGGAGEQYF.

This clone was detected once. The V gene is TRBV11-3, the J gene TRBJ1-6; D call uncertain. In germline, CDR1 is SGHNT, CDR2 YENEEA. CDR3 length equals 14 residues. Trimming shortened V by 3 bases and J by 8 bases, and 11 bases separated the two germline ends. Written as DNA, the CDR3 is TGTGCCAGCAGCTTGAGGGTTTTTGATTCACCCCTCCACTTT. This codes for CASSLRVFDSPLHF.

The chain has TRBV7-3 and TRBJ1-1; the D is unclear. The V gene's germline CDR1 is SGHTA and CDR2 FQGTGA. This CDR3 is 14 amino acids long. V was shortened by 2 bases and J by 0 bases, with 7 bases between the two germline ends. The CDR3 bases are TGTGCCAGCAGCTTATCCCCGGTGAACACTGAAGCTTTCTTT. Protein sequence: CASSLSPVNTEAFF.

The chain recombines TRBV7-3 with TRBJ2-1; 15 bases fit TRBD2. With 5 bases clipped from V and 6 bases from J, the junction kept 8 bases outside the gene matches. The CDR3 covers 17 residues. CDR1 and CDR2 from the germline V gene are SGHTA and FQGTGA. CDR3 bases: TGTGCCAGCAGCCCTGGACTAGCGGGAGGGAGGGGCAATGAGCAGTTCTTC. As protein: CASSPGLAGGRGNEQFF.

The chain combines TRBV18 with TRBJ1-1; D ambiguous. V lost 0 bases to trimming and J lost 3 bases, with 8 bases between them. Germline-derived CDR1 and CDR2 are KGHSH and LQKENI. The CDR3 consists of 14 residues. As DNA, the CDR3 is TGTGCCAGCTCACCACCGGAGAGTTACACTGAAGCTTTCTTT. Translation gives CASSPPESYTEAFF.

The V call is TRBV28, the J call TRBJ1-1; 8 positions match TRBD1. This CDR3 comprises 12 residues. The germline V gene has CDR1 MDHEN and CDR2 SYDVKM. V shed 7 bases, J shed 8 bases, and the junction held 6 bases outside the gene matches. This CDR3 is CASIFGQGEAFF. DNA of the CDR3: TGTGCCAGCATCTTCGGACAGGGAGAAGCTTTCTTT. The variable domain in full, with the rest retrieved from reference TRBV28 and TRBJ1-1, is DVKVTQSSRYLVKRTGEKVFLECVQDMDHENMFWYRQDPGLGLRLIYFSYDVKMKEKGDIPEGYSVSREKKERFSLILESASTNQTSMYLCASIFGQGEAFFGQGTRLTVV.

This clone was seen just once. The chain couples TRBV2 to TRBJ1-5, with D unresolved. V shed 3 bases and J shed 7 bases, with 16 bases lying between them. The CDR3 totals 15 residues. The germline CDR1 and CDR2 sequences are SNHLY and FYNNEI. This chain's CDR3 is CASSDEGLEVQPQHF. For the CDR3, the DNA is TGTGCCAGCAGTGATGAAGGCCTAGAGGTGCAGCCCCAGCATTTT.

The chain has TRBV7-3 and TRBJ2-1; 8 nucleotides agree with TRBD1. The CDR3 consists of 16 residues. Germline V gives CDR1 SGHTA, CDR2 FQGTGA. V was clipped by 4 bases and J by 1 base; unmatched bases: 6. The CDR3 DNA follows: TGTGCCAGCAGCTCGGACAGGGCAGTTTCCTACAATGAGCAGTTCTTC. Translation gives CASSSDRAVSYNEQFF.

The DNA of the CDR3 is TGTGCCAGCAGGACGACAGGCCAAGAGACCCAGTACTTC. It encodes CASRTTGQETQYF. The chain recombines TRBV7-9 with TRBJ2-5, with TRBD1 as a possible D gene (6 bases). Trimming left V 6 bases short and J 1 base short, with 9 bases between. Germline V CDR1 and CDR2: SEHNR, FQNEAQ (reference sequence). This CDR3 spans 13 amino acids. Drawing the rest from reference TRBV7-9 and TRBJ2-5, the complete variable domain is DTGVSQNPRHKITKRGQNVTFRCDPISEHNRLYWYRQTLGQGPEFLTYFQNEAQLEKSRLLSDRFSAERPKGSFSTLEIQRTEQGDSAMYLCASRTTGQETQYFGPGTRLLVL.

The chain uses TRBV27 and TRBJ2-3; D unresolved. This CDR3 contains 14 residues. V lost 3 bases and J lost 2, with 9 bases in between. The V gene's germline CDR1 is MNHEY and CDR2 SMNVEV (reference sequence). The CDR3 coding sequence is TGTGCCAGCAGTTTCGGTGGGCACACAGATACGCAGTATTTT. Protein sequence: CASSFGGHTDTQYF.